This is a list of T cell receptor beta chains from one sample in a study of blood T cell repertoires in COVID-19. Measured with immunoSEQ multiplex PCR; TCRdb has only the in-frame clones, and not every one. The table records 150,000 to 200,000 clones, roughly 90% of them present only once. Sequencing was carried out using peripheral blood. The receptors were gathered from a woman in her sixties or seventies with COVID-19, enrolled during active disease. Both conserved end residues are part of each CDR3. The D gene is left open where the match is weak. Part of the rows lack a size; the others show once, few, many or a class for expanded clones.

>.|TRBJ1-2|TRBV3-1/TRBV3-2|TRBD1
CASSRDRAPNYGYTF
TGTGCCAGCAGCCGAGACAGGGCCCCTAACTATGGCTACACCTTC
>.|TRBJ2-1|TRBV30|.
CAWSVGVSSTEQFF
TGTGCCTGGAGTGTAGGAGTTAGCAGCACTGAGCAGTTCTTC
>.|TRBJ2-5|TRBV10-2|.
CASSETPGEETQYF
TGCGCCAGCAGTGAGACCCCGGGGGAAGAGACCCAGTACTTC
>.|TRBJ1-5|TRBV5-8|TRBD1
CASSGGQTQGQPQHF
TGTGCCAGCAGCGGGGGACAGACGCAGGGTCAGCCCCAGCATTTT
>.|TRBJ1-6|TRBV7-2|.
CASSLEPPILHF
TGTGCCAGCAGCTTAGAGCCCCCGATCCTCCACTTT
>.|TRBJ2-7|TRBV11-2|.
CASSSPPTAYEQYF
TGTGCCAGCAGCTCCCCCCCTACAGCCTACGAGCAGTACTTC
>.|TRBJ2-1|TRBV7-3|TRBD2
CASSPFASGSSYNEQFF
TGTGCCAGCAGCCCATTCGCTAGCGGGAGCTCCTACAATGAGCAGTTCTTC
>.|TRBJ2-7|TRBV27|TRBD1
CASSLMGQGYEQYF
TGTGCCAGCAGTTTAATGGGACAGGGCTACGAGCAGTACTTC
>.|TRBJ2-3|TRBV11-3|TRBD2
CASSSTSGFTDTQYF
TGTGCCAGCAGCTCGACTAGCGGGTTCACAGATACGCAGTATTTT
>.|TRBJ1-1|TRBV6-5|TRBD1
CASSFTGGAVWTEAFF
TGTGCCAGCAGTTTCACAGGGGGCGCGGTGTGGACTGAAGCTTTCTTT
>.|TRBJ2-7|TRBV7-2|TRBD1
CASSPLSGQGSYEQYF
TGTGCCAGCAGTCCCCTTAGTGGACAGGGTAGCTACGAGCAGTACTTC
>.|TRBJ2-5|TRBV4-3|TRBD2
CASSQELAGRETQYF
TGCGCCAGCAGCCAAGAACTAGCGGGACGAGAGACCCAGTACTTC
>once|TRBJ1-4|TRBV19|TRBD1
CASSVPGQFLEKLFF
TGTGCCAGTAGTGTACCGGGACAGTTTTTGGAAAAACTGTTTTTT
>.|TRBJ2-3|TRBV5-4|.
CASSLVAADTQYF
TGTGCCAGCAGCTTGGTAGCGGCAGATACGCAGTATTTT
>.|TRBJ1-5|TRBV7-9|.
CASSGGGQPQHF
TGTGCCAGCAGCGGTGGAGGTCAGCCCCAGCATTTT
>.|TRBJ1-1|TRBV6-5|.
CASSYWLGQGNTEAFF
TGTGCCAGCAGTTACTGGCTGGGTCAGGGGAACACTGAAGCTTTCTTT
>.|TRBJ1-5|TRBV7-9|.
CASGREGPQPQHF
TGTGCCAGCGGAAGGGAGGGTCCTCAGCCCCAGCATTTT
>few|TRBJ1-3|TRBV7-9|.
CASSQGHPRGSGNTIYF
TGTGCCAGCAGCCAGGGACACCCCCGGGGCTCTGGAAACACCATATATTTT
>.|TRBJ2-7|TRBV9|.
CASSVDGREADEQYF
TGTGCCAGCAGCGTAGACGGCAGGGAGGCCGACGAGCAGTACTTC
>.|TRBJ1-1|TRBV6-5|.
CATETDNTEAFF
TGTGCCACCGAGACAGACAACACTGAAGCTTTCTTT
>few|TRBJ1-2|TRBV6-5|TRBD1
CASRSQTGTAGRYTF
TGTGCCAGCAGAAGTCAGACTGGGACAGCGGGTCGCTACACCTTC
>.|TRBJ1-1|TRBV4-1|TRBD1
CASSQFPGQGGTEAFF
TGCGCCAGCAGCCAATTTCCGGGACAGGGAGGCACTGAAGCTTTCTTT
>.|TRBJ2-7|TRBV11-1|TRBD2
CASSLSLTSGRKQYF
TGTGCCAGCAGCTTATCCCTGACTAGCGGGAGGAAGCAGTACTTC
>.|TRBJ2-7|TRBV24-1|TRBD1
CATSEGRGREQYF
TGTGCCACCAGTGAGGGCAGGGGGCGCGAGCAGTACTTC
>.|TRBJ1-5|TRBV6-6|TRBD1
CASRTGEDQPQHF
TGTGCCAGCAGGACAGGGGAAGATCAGCCCCAGCATTTT
>.|TRBJ2-5|TRBV4-1|TRBD2
CASSQDWTRPETQYF
TGCGCCAGCAGCCAAGATTGGACTAGACCAGAGACCCAGTACTTC
>once|TRBJ1-2|TRBV9|TRBD1
CASSPSGGRYGYTF
TGTGCCAGCAGTCCGTCAGGGGGGAGGTATGGCTACACCTTC
>.|TRBJ1-1|TRBV24-1|.
CATGVLNTEAFF
TGTGCCACCGGAGTTCTGAACACTGAAGCTTTCTTT
>few|TRBJ1-1|TRBV5-4|.
CASSLESRGGTEAFF
TGTGCCAGCAGCTTGGAGTCGCGGGGGGGCACTGAAGCTTTCTTT
>.|TRBJ2-1|TRBV5-1|.
CASSSSGNSYNEQFF
TGCGCCAGCAGCTCCTCGGGGAACTCCTACAATGAGCAGTTCTTC
>.|TRBJ2-5|TRBV4-3|TRBD2
CASSLYHSGETQYF
TGCGCCAGCAGCCTATATCATAGCGGGGAGACCCAGTACTTC
>.|TRBJ2-3|TRBV12-5|.
CASGPSRADTQYF
TGTGCTAGTGGTCCTTCGAGGGCAGATACGCAGTATTTT
>.|TRBJ1-5|TRBV27|.
CASKDSKLGNSNQPQHF
TGTGCCAGCAAGGACAGTAAACTGGGGAATAGCAATCAGCCCCAGCATTTT
>.|TRBJ1-5|TRBV6-1|.
CASSETVRSNQPQHF
TGTGCCAGCAGTGAAACAGTACGATCCAATCAGCCCCAGCATTTT
>.|TRBJ1-5|TRBV11-2|.
CASSLAQNNQPQHF
TGTGCCAGCAGCTTAGCCCAGAACAATCAGCCCCAGCATTTT
>once|TRBJ1-5|TRBV4-2|TRBD1
CASSQEQGASQPQHF
TGTGCCAGCAGCCAAGAGCAGGGGGCGAGTCAGCCCCAGCATTTT
>.|TRBJ2-7|TRBV18|TRBD1
CASSYIGQGGNEQYF
TGTGCCAGCTCCTACATTGGACAGGGGGGGAACGAGCAGTACTTC
>.|TRBJ2-2|TRBV5-4|.
CASSPGFIRTGELFF
TGTGCCAGCAGCCCAGGGTTCATCCGCACCGGGGAGCTGTTTTTT
>.|TRBJ2-5|TRBV4-2|TRBD2
CASSLASGRETQYF
TGTGCCAGCAGCCTCGCTAGCGGGAGGGAGACCCAGTACTTC
>.|TRBJ2-7|TRBV30|.
CAWSSSYEQYF
TGTGCCTGGAGTTCTTCCTACGAGCAGTACTTC
>few|TRBJ2-7|TRBV30|.
CAWSVPLTSPLDEQYF
TGTGCCTGGAGTGTCCCTCTGACTTCCCCCCTGGACGAGCAGTACTTC
>.|TRBJ2-1|TRBV11-3|.
CASSSDSIYNEQFF
TGTGCCAGCAGCTCCGACTCCATTTACAATGAGCAGTTCTTC
>.|TRBJ2-1|TRBV4-3|TRBD2
CASSQGGGLGEQFF
TGCGCCAGCAGCCAAGGGGGAGGGTTGGGTGAGCAGTTCTTC
>.|TRBJ2-7|TRBV4-1|TRBD1
CASSPTQTGTGYVEQYF
TGCGCCAGCAGCCCTACCCAAACGGGGACAGGGTATGTCGAGCAGTACTTC
>.|TRBJ2-7|TRBV19|.
CASSIPGTYEQYF
TGTGCCAGTAGTATTCCCGGGACCTACGAGCAGTACTTC
>few|TRBJ1-6|TRBV19|.
CASTPGGTRSPLHF
TGTGCCAGTACCCCGGGGGGTACAAGATCACCCCTCCACTTT
>.|TRBJ1-1|TRBV9|.
CASSVGGRDTEAFF
TGTGCCAGCAGCGTCGGAGGGAGGGACACTGAAGCTTTCTTT
>few|TRBJ2-3|TRBV6-4|.
CASSDVFGSTDTQYF
TGTGCCAGCAGTGACGTTTTTGGCAGCACAGATACGCAGTATTTT
>few|TRBJ2-7|TRBV7-3|.
CASTPSRALSYYEQYF
TGTGCCAGCACCCCCTCGCGGGCCCTTTCTTACTACGAGCAGTACTTC
>.|TRBJ1-2|TRBV27|.
CASSGSRQAGYGYTF
TGTGCCAGCAGCGGTTCCCGACAGGCCGGCTATGGCTACACCTTC
>.|TRBJ1-1|TRBV29-1|.
CSVQRFGTQAFF
TGCAGCGTACAAAGATTCGGGACACAAGCTTTCTTT
>.|TRBJ2-1|TRBV19|TRBD2
CASSPRTSGNRNEQFF
TGTGCCAGTAGTCCCCGGACTAGCGGGAATCGGAATGAGCAGTTCTTC
>.|TRBJ1-3|TRBV6-2/TRBV6-3|.
CASSPRHSGNTIYF
TGTGCCAGCAGTCCGCGACACTCTGGAAACACCATATATTTT
>once|TRBJ1-4|TRBV5-1|.
CASSLVSGNEKLFF
TGCGCCAGCAGCTTAGTTTCGGGGAATGAAAAACTGTTTTTT
>.|TRBJ1-1|TRBV2|TRBD1
CASSEPGTGLGTEAFF
TGTGCCAGCAGTGAACCAGGGACAGGGCTTGGCACTGAAGCTTTCTTT
>.|TRBJ2-7|TRBV7-2|TRBD1
CASRARQGLYYEQYF
TGTGCCAGCAGGGCTCGACAGGGGCTATACTACGAGCAGTACTTC
>.|TRBJ2-7|TRBV2|.
CASSERAGAPYEQYF
TGTGCCAGCAGTGAAAGGGCGGGCGCCCCCTACGAGCAGTACTTC
>.|TRBJ2-5|TRBV28|TRBD2
CASSPMAGGETQYF
TGTGCCAGCAGTCCCATGGCGGGGGGAGAGACCCAGTACTTC